The text below deals with one T cell receptor (beta chain). What it binds is not known. The data belong to a study of T cells in women clearing cervical HPV infection. Study context: Case blood was drawn when the lesion was first found; control blood after infection became undetectable. Cases' blood sampling followed lesion detection by median approximately 150 days (90 to 200). Study results and caveats: CIN3+ cases had significantly higher TCR repertoire richness than controls, but evenness did not differ.

The assay was immunoSEQ multiplex PCR, and TCRdb's table has in-frame clones only and misses some. Its listing shows about 34,000 clones. This TCR was recovered from a woman between 18 and 69 years old with a cervical HPV16 infection that either progressed to CIN3+ or cleared (not recorded which). Sequencing input: blood buffy coat.

The CDR3 loop reads CASSSGGGGKTQYF. Incomplete CDR3 DNA: TGTGCCAGCAGCTCCGGGGGGGGTGGAAAGACG. The chain is built from TRBV7-2 and TRBJ2-3; 8 nucleotides line up with TRBD2. The read ends 3 residues before the CDR3 terminus; that terminus is restored from the germline J gene. CDR3 size: 14 residues. Germline-derived CDR1 and CDR2 are SGHTA and FQGNSA.